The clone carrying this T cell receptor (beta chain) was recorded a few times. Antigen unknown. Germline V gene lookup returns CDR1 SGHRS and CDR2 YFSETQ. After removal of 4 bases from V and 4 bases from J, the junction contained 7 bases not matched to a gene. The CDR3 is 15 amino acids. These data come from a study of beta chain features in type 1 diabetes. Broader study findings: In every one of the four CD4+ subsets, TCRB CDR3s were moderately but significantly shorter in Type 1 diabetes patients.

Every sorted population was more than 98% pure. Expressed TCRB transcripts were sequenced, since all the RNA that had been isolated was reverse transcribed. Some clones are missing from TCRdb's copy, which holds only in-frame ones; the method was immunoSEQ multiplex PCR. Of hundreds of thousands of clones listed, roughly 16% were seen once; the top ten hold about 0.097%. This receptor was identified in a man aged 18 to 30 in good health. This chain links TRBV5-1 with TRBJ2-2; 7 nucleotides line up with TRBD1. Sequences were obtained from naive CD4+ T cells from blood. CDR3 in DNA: TGCGCCAGCAGCAGGGGACAGATACCCACCGGGGAGCTGTTTTTT. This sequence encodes CASSRGQIPTGELFF.